This T cell receptor (beta chain) was sequenced in a study of molecular identifiers for immune sequencing clone quantification. Points from the study as a whole: Amid approximately 1 million naive cells, spiked Jurkat TCR RNA from one cell was reportedly still detectable. Clonotypes surpassing 20 RNA copies contained over 99% of effector molecules, versus under 1% in naive cells.

Libraries of naive CD8 cells were prepared from about 19,000 to 1,100,000 sorted cells using 10%, 30% or 50% RNA. The CDR3 is 15 amino acids. Germline loops: CDR1 SGHAT, CDR2 FQNNGV. Unmatched junction bases numbered 5, after V lost 1 base and J lost 8 bases. This clonotype was found a few times. Its antigen is undetermined. The bulk TCR libraries were made with methods described before and with listed TCR primers. Each CDR3 protein gets one entry after TCRdb re-called the PCR reads with MiXCR. The table shows roughly 50,000 distinct CDR3 sequences, with 25% occurring only once. The receptor's source is a human donor in good health. Some libraries in this study had Jurkat cell RNA spiked in. The chain couples TRBV11-2 to TRBJ1-4; 9 nucleotides align to TRBD1. The specimen was naive CD8+ T cells from blood, with Jurkat cell RNA spiked in. Noted subset: FACS-sorted CD8+CD4-CCR7+CD45RA+ naive T cells. CDR3 DNA sequence: TGTGCCAGCAGCTTAGTAGGACAGGGGCGGGAAAAACTGTTTTTT. The encoded protein is CASSLVGQGREKLFF.